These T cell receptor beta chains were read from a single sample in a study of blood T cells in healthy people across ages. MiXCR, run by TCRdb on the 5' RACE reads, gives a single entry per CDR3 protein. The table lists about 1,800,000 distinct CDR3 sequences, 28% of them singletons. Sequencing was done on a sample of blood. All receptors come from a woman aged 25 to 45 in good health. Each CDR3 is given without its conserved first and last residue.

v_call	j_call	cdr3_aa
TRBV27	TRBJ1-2	ASSHSRTYGYT
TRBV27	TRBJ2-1	ASIPPGLRGDNEQF
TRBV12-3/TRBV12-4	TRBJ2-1	ASSLAASEQF
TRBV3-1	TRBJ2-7	ASSQALAGSYEQY
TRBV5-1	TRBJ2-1	ASSLAVEAHEQF
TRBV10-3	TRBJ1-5	AISGEASNQPQH
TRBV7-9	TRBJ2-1	ASSFTHVTSGVYNEQF
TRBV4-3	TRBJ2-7	ASSPGVGGYEQY
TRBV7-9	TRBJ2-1	ASSSFGGATDEQF
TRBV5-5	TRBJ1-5	ASSSDGTNQPQH
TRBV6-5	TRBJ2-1	ASSGVRTAYNEQF
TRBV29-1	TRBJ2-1	SVRSGTGLYNEQF
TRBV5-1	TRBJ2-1	ASSLMRTSGGADQF
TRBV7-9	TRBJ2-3	AGSSPVREGRADTQY
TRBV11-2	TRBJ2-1	ASSSPRFGNEQF
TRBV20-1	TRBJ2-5	SALRLAGKETQY
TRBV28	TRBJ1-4	ASSQVGQGATNEKLF
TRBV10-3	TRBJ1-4	AAGDGVTNEKLF
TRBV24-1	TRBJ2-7	ATSDLLGAVSYEQY
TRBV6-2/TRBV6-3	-	ASSYSLSREYEQY
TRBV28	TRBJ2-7	ASGASGRTYEQY
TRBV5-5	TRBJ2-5	ASSRAVRGQETQY
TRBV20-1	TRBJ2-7	SAEGLAASYEQY
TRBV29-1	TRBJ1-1	SVDNRGLVNTEAF
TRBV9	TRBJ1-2	ASSGDRAEYGYT
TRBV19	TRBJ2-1	AASRDDYNEQF
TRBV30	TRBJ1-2	AWSGRDEGYT
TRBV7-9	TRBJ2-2	ASSPPRDTGERF
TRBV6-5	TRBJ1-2	ASSYSSGQGYYGYT
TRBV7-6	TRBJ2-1	ASSLGPITASEQF
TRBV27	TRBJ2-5	ASSLDFWGGETQY
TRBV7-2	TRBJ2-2	ASSLRGFDTGELF
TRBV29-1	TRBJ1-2	SVSDRGGYT
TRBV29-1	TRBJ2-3	SGHVRGRGTDTQY
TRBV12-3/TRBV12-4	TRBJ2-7	ASSWREEQY
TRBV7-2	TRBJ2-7	ASSPPGGGRRSYEQY
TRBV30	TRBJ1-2	AWSVRLTNYGYT
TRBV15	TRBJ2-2	ASRMDKGTGELF
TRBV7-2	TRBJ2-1	ASSLAVGYGNEQF
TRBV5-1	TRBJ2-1	ASSSTSPSIDEQF
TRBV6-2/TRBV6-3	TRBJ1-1	ASSPWRRSTEAF
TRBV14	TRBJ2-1	ASSLLAAVSNEQF
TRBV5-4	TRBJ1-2	ASSRGQGNGYT
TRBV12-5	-	ASGLVGEGGPRNYEQY
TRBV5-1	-	ASSTGTSGGNEQY